The clone carrying this T cell receptor (beta chain) appeared a few times. Its antigen is currently unknown. The sample originates from a study of human T cells and chemical hapten exposure. Study findings and constraints: TCRs at high frequency, those above 1 in 1000, did not change with DPC sensitization.

MiXCR was run by TCRdb on the RACE reads, yielding one entry per CDR3 protein. The sample gives tens of thousands of distinct CDR3 sequences, around 10% of which show up once; roughly 2.3% is in the top ten. Germline CDR1 SEHNR, CDR2 FQNEAQ (reference sequence). V shed 0 bases and J 6 bases; nucleotides not matched to a gene: 3. CDR3 length: 14 amino acids. Time point given: patch test 2, 6 weeks after DPC sensitization. The treatment was: therapeutic diphenylcyclopropenone sensitization with weekly scalp DPC. The TCR comes from a man between 40 and 49 years old with alopecia areata. Some clones in this sample may be carry-over from other donors' samples. Sequenced material: whole blood, taken in connection with sensitization to the hapten diphenylcyclopropenone (DPC). The chain links TRBV7-9 to TRBJ2-7; 9 bases line up with TRBD1. The CDR3 DNA is TGTGCCAGCAGCTTAGCCGGGACAGGGATCGAGCAGTACTTC. This encodes CASSLAGTGIEQYF.